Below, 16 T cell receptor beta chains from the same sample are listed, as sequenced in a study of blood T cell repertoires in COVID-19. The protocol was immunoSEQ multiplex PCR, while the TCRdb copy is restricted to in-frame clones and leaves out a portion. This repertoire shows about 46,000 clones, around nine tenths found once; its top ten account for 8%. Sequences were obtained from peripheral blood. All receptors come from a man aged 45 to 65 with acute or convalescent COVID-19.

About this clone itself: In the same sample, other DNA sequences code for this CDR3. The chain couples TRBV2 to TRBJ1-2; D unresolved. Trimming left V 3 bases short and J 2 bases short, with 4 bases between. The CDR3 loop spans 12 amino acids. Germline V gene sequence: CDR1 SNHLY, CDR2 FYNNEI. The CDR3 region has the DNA TGTGCCAGCAGTGACAGGAACTATGGCTACACCTTC. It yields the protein CASSDRNYGYTF. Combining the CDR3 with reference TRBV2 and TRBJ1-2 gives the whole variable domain EPEVTQTPSHQVTQMGQEVILRCVPISNHLYFYWYRQILGQKVEFLVSFYNNEISEKSEIFDDQFSVERPDGSNFTLKIRSTKLEDSAMYFCASSDRNYGYTFGSGTRLTVV.

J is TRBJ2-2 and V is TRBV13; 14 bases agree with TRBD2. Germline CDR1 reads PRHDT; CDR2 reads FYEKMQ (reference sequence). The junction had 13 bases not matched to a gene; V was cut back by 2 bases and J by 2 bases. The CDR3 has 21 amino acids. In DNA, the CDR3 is TGTGCCAGCAGCTTATTCGGACTAGCGGGAGGTCCCGGGTTAAACACCGGGGAGCTGTTTTTT. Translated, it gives CASSLFGLAGGPGLNTGELFF.

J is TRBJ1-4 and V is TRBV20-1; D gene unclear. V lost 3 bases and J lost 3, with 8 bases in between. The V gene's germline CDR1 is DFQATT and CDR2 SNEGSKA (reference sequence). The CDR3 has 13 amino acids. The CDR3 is CSASLGSNEKLFF. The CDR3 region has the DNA TGCAGTGCTAGTCTGGGCTCTAATGAAAAACTGTTTTTT.

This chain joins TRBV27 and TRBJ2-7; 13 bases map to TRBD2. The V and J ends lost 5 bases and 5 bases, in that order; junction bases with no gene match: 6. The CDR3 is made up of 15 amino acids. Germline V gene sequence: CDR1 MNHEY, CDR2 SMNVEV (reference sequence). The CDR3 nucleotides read TGTGCCAGCAGTCCCAGGACTAGCGGGGGCCACGAGCAGTACTTC. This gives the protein CASSPRTSGGHEQYF.

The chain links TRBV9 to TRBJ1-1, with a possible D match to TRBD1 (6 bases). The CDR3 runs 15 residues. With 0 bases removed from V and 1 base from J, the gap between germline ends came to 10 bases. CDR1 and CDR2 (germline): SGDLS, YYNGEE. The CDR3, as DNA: TGTGCCAGCAGCGTAGTGACAGGACCGAACACTGAAGCTTTCTTT. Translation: CASSVVTGPNTEAFF.

The CDR3: CASRNKPGQGALANEKLFF. In DNA form, the CDR3 reads TGTGCCAGCAGAAATAAACCGGGACAGGGGGCTCTAGCTAATGAAAAACTGTTTTTT. The V gene is TRBV28, the J gene TRBJ1-4; 12 bases agree with TRBD1. Unmatched junction bases numbered 14, after V lost 6 bases and J lost 3 bases. This CDR3 contains 19 residues. In germline, CDR1 is MDHEN, CDR2 SYDVKM.

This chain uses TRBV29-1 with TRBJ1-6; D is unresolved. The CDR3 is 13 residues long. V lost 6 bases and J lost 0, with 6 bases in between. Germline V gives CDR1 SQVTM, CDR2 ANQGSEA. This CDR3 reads CSVRSSYNSPLHF. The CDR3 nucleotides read TGCAGCGTAAGGAGCTCCTATAATTCACCCCTCCACTTT.

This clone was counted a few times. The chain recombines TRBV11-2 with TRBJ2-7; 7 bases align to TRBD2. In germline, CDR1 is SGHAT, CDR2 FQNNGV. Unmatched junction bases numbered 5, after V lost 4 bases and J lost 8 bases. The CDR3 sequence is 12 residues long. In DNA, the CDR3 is TGTGCCAGCAGCTCCGTGACTAGCAAGCAGTACTTC. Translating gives CASSSVTSKQYF. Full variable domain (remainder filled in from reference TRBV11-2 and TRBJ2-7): EAGVAQSPRYKIIEKRQSVAFWCNPISGHATLYWYQQILGQGPKLLIQFQNNGVVDDSQLPKDRFSAERLKGVDSTLKIQPAKLEDSAVYLCASSSVTSKQYFGPGTRLTVT.

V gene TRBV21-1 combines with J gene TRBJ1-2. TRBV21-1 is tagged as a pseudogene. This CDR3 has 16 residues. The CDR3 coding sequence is TGTGCCAGCAGCAAGCACCGAGGCGGGCCGGTTGGTGGCTACACCTTC. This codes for CASSKHRGGPVGGYTF.

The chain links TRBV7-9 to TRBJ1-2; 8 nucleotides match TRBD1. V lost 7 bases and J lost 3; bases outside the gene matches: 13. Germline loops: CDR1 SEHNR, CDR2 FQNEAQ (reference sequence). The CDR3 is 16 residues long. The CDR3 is CASIPEHGRGHYGYTF. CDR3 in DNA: TGTGCCAGCATCCCTGAGCATGGCAGGGGGCACTATGGCTACACCTTC.

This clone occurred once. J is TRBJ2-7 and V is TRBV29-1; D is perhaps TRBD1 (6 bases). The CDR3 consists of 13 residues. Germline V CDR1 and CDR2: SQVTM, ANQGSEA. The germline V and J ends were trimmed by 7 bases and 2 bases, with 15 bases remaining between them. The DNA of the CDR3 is TGCAGCGCCGGTGGCAGGGGAGCCTACGAGCAGTACTTC. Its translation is CSAGGRGAYEQYF.

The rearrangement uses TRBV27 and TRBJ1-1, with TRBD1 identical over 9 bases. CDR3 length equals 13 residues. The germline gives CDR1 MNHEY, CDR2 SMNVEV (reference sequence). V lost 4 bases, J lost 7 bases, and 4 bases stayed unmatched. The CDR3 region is CASSSRTGDEAFF. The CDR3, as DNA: TGTGCCAGCAGTTCAAGGACAGGGGATGAAGCTTTCTTT.

This CDR3 reads CASRGVGQGEYEQYF. The CDR3 coding sequence is TGTGCCAGCAGGGGAGTGGGACAGGGGGAGTACGAGCAGTACTTC. The V gene is TRBV28, the J gene TRBJ2-7; 11 bases line up with TRBD1. Trimming took 6 bases from V and 4 from J; bases not matched to a gene: 8. The V gene's germline CDR1 is MDHEN and CDR2 SYDVKM. This CDR3 is 15 amino acids long.

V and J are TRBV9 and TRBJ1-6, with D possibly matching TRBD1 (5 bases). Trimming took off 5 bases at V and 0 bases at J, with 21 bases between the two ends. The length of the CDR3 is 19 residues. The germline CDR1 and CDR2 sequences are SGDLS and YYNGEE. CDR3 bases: TGTGCCAGCAGTCGGGAGCCAGGGCTAACGTCCTCCTATAATTCACCCCTCCACTTT. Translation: CASSREPGLTSSYNSPLHF. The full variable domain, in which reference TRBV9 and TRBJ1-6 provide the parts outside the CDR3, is DSGVTQTPKHLITATGQRVTLRCSPRSGDLSVYWYQQSLDQGLQFLIQYYNGEERAKGNILERFSAQQFPDLHSELNLSSLELGDSALYFCASSREPGLTSSYNSPLHFGNGTRLTVT.

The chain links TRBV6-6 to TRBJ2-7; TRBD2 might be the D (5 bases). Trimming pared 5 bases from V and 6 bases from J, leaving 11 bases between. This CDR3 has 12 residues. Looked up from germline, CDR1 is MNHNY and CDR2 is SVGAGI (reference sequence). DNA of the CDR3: TGTGCCAGCAGTGAGGGTACAGTCGAGCAGTACTTC. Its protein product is CASSEGTVEQYF.

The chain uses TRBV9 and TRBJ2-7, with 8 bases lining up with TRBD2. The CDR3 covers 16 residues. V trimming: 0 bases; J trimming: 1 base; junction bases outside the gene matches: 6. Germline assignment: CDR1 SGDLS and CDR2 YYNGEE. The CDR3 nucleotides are TGTGCCAGCAGCGTAGCGGGGGGGACTAGTTCCTACGAGCAGTACTTC. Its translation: CASSVAGGTSSYEQYF.